This is a list of T cell receptor beta chains from one sample in a study of CD8 T cells in ankylosing spondylitis. TCRdb passed the 5' RACE reads through MiXCR, listing each CDR3 protein once. The sample shows more than 200,000 distinct CDR3 sequences, approximately 24% of them seen only once. Sequenced input: blood, either unsorted or a sorted T cell fraction (not recorded which). The receptors shown here come from a male donor with ankylosing spondylitis or in good health (not recorded which). CDR3s include the opening cysteine and the closing phenylalanine or tryptophan. A D gene is named only where the DNA matches it firmly. Size values are once, few and many counts, or a class for expanded clones, and some rows have none.

v_call	d_call	clone_size	j_call	cdr3_aa	cdr3_nt
TRBV9	-	-	TRBJ2-7	CASSPVGSSYEQYF	TGTGCCAGCAGTCCCGTAGGGAGCTCCTACGAGCAGTACTTC
TRBV5-1	-	-	TRBJ2-7	CASSAGPSNYEQYF	TGCGCCAGCAGCGCGGGACCTAGCAACTACGAGCAGTACTTC
TRBV20-1	-	many	TRBJ2-7	CSAESGTTYEQYF	TGCAGTGCTGAGAGCGGGACAACCTACGAGCAGTACTTC
TRBV20-1	-	many	TRBJ2-7	CSAREAGKGYEQYF	TGCAGTGCTAGAGAGGCAGGGAAGGGCTACGAGCAGTACTTC
TRBV12-3/TRBV12-4	-	-	TRBJ2-4	CASSTPGSLAKNIQYF	TGTGCCAGCAGCACTCCCGGAAGCCTAGCCAAAAACATTCAGTACTTC
TRBV20-1	-	-	TRBJ1-2	CSARDFLGVYGYTF	TGCAGTGCTAGAGATTTTCTCGGTGTCTATGGCTACACCTTC
TRBV12-5	-	many	TRBJ2-7	CASGRDFRSYEQYF	TGTGCTAGTGGCCGGGATTTCCGCTCCTACGAGCAGTACTTC
TRBV6-2/TRBV6-3	-	few	TRBJ2-5	CASRPDRTQETQYF	TGTGCCAGCAGACCTGACAGAACCCAAGAGACCCAGTACTTC
TRBV12-3/TRBV12-4	-	many	TRBJ2-7	CASSSTGGAYEQYF	TGTGCCAGCAGTTCAACAGGGGGGGCCTACGAGCAGTACTTC
TRBV20-1	-	medium-sized	TRBJ2-7	CSAGRGVTANEQYF	TGCAGTGCTGGTAGGGGAGTTACTGCGAACGAGCAGTACTTC
TRBV20-1	-	-	TRBJ2-5	CSARAVVQRKQETQYF	TGCAGTGCTAGAGCGGTGGTACAGAGAAAACAAGAGACCCAGTACTTC
TRBV20-1	-	few	TRBJ1-1	CSAREQGNTEAFF	TGCAGTGCTAGAGAACAGGGGAACACTGAAGCTTTCTTT
TRBV20-1	TRBD2	many	TRBJ2-7	CSAFSGGASGHEQYF	TGCAGTGCTTTTAGCGGGGGGGCCTCGGGGCACGAGCAGTACTTC
TRBV7-2	-	-	TRBJ1-2	CASRMALTQAGYTF	TGTGCCAGCAGGATGGCTCTCACTCAAGCTGGCTACACCTTC
TRBV6-5	TRBD2	few	TRBJ2-5	CASSYVRASGYQETQYF	TGTGCCAGCAGTTATGTAAGGGCTAGCGGGTACCAAGAGACCCAGTACTTC
TRBV24-1	TRBD1	many	TRBJ2-1	CATSDFGDRDEQFF	TGTGCCACCAGTGATTTTGGGGACAGGGATGAGCAGTTCTTC
TRBV15	-	-	TRBJ2-1	CATSREPGGRRFF	TGTGCCACCAGCAGAGAGCCAGGTGGGCGGAGGTTCTTC
TRBV20-1	TRBD1	many	TRBJ1-5	CSAVPGQGDNQPQHF	TGCAGTGCTGTCCCGGGACAGGGAGACAATCAGCCCCAGCATTTT
TRBV6-1	-	many	TRBJ1-5	CASRLNQPQHF	TGTGCCAGCCGGTTAAATCAGCCCCAGCATTTT
TRBV20-1	-	-	TRBJ2-7	CSALGSYEQYF	TGCAGTGCTCTGGGCTCCTACGAGCAGTACTTC
TRBV12-3/TRBV12-4	-	-	TRBJ1-2	CASSRLLNYGYTF	TGTGCCAGCAGTCGGCTGCTTAACTATGGCTACACCTTC
TRBV6-1	TRBD2	-	TRBJ2-1	CASRGLAGGSSYNEQFF	TGTGCCAGCAGGGGACTAGCGGGGGGGAGCTCCTACAATGAGCAGTTCTTC
TRBV19	-	-	TRBJ1-5	CASSIGQYQPQHF	TGTGCCAGTAGTATCGGACAGTATCAGCCCCAGCATTTT
TRBV9	-	many	TRBJ2-1	CASSAAGSDSYNEQFF	TGTGCCAGCAGCGCAGCGGGTTCGGACTCCTACAATGAGCAGTTCTTC
TRBV11-2	-	many	TRBJ2-2	CASSLRWSGELFF	TGTGCCAGCAGCCTCCGGTGGTCCGGGGAGCTGTTTTTT
TRBV20-1	-	few	TRBJ1-1	CSASSTGNTEAFF	TGCAGTGCTTCATCGACAGGGAACACTGAAGCTTTCTTT
TRBV12-3/TRBV12-4	TRBD1	many	TRBJ1-5	CASSGQGNQPQHF	TGTGCCAGCAGCGGACAGGGCAATCAGCCCCAGCATTTT
TRBV27	-	-	TRBJ1-1	CASSLTGNTEAFF	TGTGCCAGCAGTTTAACGGGAAACACTGAAGCTTTCTTT
TRBV7-2	-	many	TRBJ2-7	CASSFDRGDEQYF	TGTGCCAGCAGCTTCGATCGGGGAGACGAGCAGTACTTC
TRBV20-1	-	few	TRBJ1-2	CSARTGTFLLGYGYTF	TGCAGTGCTAGAACAGGGACCTTCCTGCTTGGCTATGGCTACACCTTC
TRBV29-1	-	many	TRBJ2-5	CSVYSGKETQYF	TGCAGCGTTTATAGCGGAAAAGAGACCCAGTACTTC
TRBV6-1	TRBD1	-	TRBJ1-5	CASSRGPRDGQHF	TGTGCCAGCAGTAGGGGGCCGCGGGACGGTCAGCATTTT
TRBV20-1	-	many	TRBJ2-7	CSASGLSKDATSYEQYF	TGCAGTGCTAGCGGATTGAGCAAGGACGCCACGTCCTACGAGCAGTACTTC
TRBV20-1	-	-	TRBJ2-3	CSWVGAGGSQYF	TGCAGCTGGGTCGGGGCCGGCGGGTCGCAGTATTTT
TRBV6-1	TRBD2	-	TRBJ2-1	CASSSRETSGSYNEQFF	TGTGCCAGCAGTAGCCGGGAGACTAGCGGGAGTTACAATGAGCAGTTCTTC
TRBV5-6	TRBD2	-	TRBJ2-3	CASSFLSGGGRRDTQYF	TGTGCCAGCAGCTTTCTTAGCGGGGGGGGCCGCCGGGATACGCAGTATTTT